This T cell receptor (beta chain) was obtained from a study of blood T cell repertoires in COVID-19. Some clones are missing from TCRdb's copy, which holds only in-frame ones; the method was immunoSEQ multiplex PCR. This sample has fewer than 350,000 clones, with about 90% found just once. Trimming at V came to 2 bases and at J to 2 bases, leaving 1 base not matched to a gene. CDR3 length: 13 residues. The germline V gene encodes CDR1 SGHDT and CDR2 YYEEEE. The V and J genes are TRBV5-6 and TRBJ2-7, with 7 bases lining up with TRBD1. The sequenced sample was peripheral blood. The receptor's source is a woman between 45 and 60 years old who had recovered from COVID-19. The CDR3 is CASSLQGTYEQYF. CDR3 bases: TGTGCCAGCAGCTTACAGGGGACCTACGAGCAGTACTTC.